The present T cell receptor (beta chain) was sequenced within a study of blood T cell repertoires in COVID-19. The germline V gene has CDR1 MNHEY and CDR2 SVGEGT. This CDR3 contains 15 residues. Trimming stripped 0 bases from V and 1 base from J, with 9 bases between. This clone was seen a single time. As handled by the study authors: Estimation of nucleated cell counts was performed using reference gene primer amplification. Clones were read by immunoSEQ multiplex PCR, and TCRdb kept only the in-frame ones, dropping some. For V, J and clone size, that table is used; D and trimming come from the DNA. The table includes roughly 140,000 clones, approximately 87% detected once.

The sequence derives from a woman in her thirties or forties with acute or convalescent COVID-19. The chain has TRBV6-2 or TRBV6-3 and TRBJ1-2; tentatively, D is TRBD1 (6 bases). Sample: peripheral blood. The CDR3 DNA reads TGTGCCAGCAGTTACTCAGGGGGTAATAACTATGGCTACACCTTC. It yields the protein CASSYSGGNNYGYTF.